Presented here are 17 T cell receptor beta chains from one specimen sequenced in a study of cytomegalovirus exposure and HLA in healthy donors. The PCR used 60 Vbeta and 13 Jbeta primers. The repertoire was sequenced with immunoSEQ multiplex PCR; TCRdb's copy has only in-frame clones and lacks some. The sample lists about 140,000 clones, roughly three quarters occurring once. Sequenced material: PBMCs. All receptors derive from a male donor in good health and CMV-seronegative.

This clone came up a few times. The chain employs TRBV7-9 and TRBJ1-2; 11 nucleotides align to TRBD1. V dropped 5 bases and J dropped 6; count of bases not matched to a gene: 14. This CDR3 comprises 17 residues. Germline CDR1 and CDR2: SEHNR and FQNEAQ (reference sequence). Here the CDR3 reads CASSHPGQGDWSDGYTF. In DNA form, the CDR3 reads TGTGCCAGCAGCCATCCGGGACAGGGGGATTGGAGCGATGGCTACACCTTC.

This sequence joins TRBV28 and TRBJ2-7, with D maybe TRBD1 (5 bases). Trimming left V 7 bases short and J 5 bases short, with 21 bases between. This CDR3 is built from 15 residues. Germline assignment: CDR1 MDHEN and CDR2 SYDVKM. DNA for the CDR3: TGTGCCAGCACCCTGCTCATAGGGGCGTCCCACGAGCAGTACTTC. It specifies CASTLLIGASHEQYF.

This rearrangement joins TRBV6-5 to TRBJ1-4; 9 bases fit TRBD1. This CDR3 spans 15 amino acids. J lost 6 bases, V lost 2 bases, and 4 bases had no gene match. Germline V gene data show CDR1 as MNHEY and CDR2 as SVGAGI. CDR3 in amino acids: CASSYATGGDEKLFF. The CDR3 DNA sequence: TGTGCCAGCAGTTACGCGACAGGGGGAGATGAAAAACTGTTTTTT.

The J gene is TRBJ1-1, the V gene TRBV7-3; D is unresolved. Germline assignment: CDR1 SGHTA and CDR2 FQGTGA. Trimming pared 1 base from V and 6 bases from J, leaving 12 bases between. The length of the CDR3 is 14 residues. The CDR3 spells CASSLSGTVAEAFF. CDR3 nucleotide sequence: TGTGCCAGCAGCTTAAGTGGTACGGTAGCTGAAGCTTTCTTT.

The genes are TRBV4-3 and TRBJ1-2, with 8 bases fitting TRBD1. This CDR3 region has 15 residues. The germline gives CDR1 LGHNA, CDR2 YSLEER. Germline trimming cut 0 bases from V and 7 bases from J; bases unmatched to any gene: 7. CDR3 nucleotide sequence: TGCGCCAGCAGCCAAGAGCGCCAGGGGGCGGGTGGCTACACCTTC. It translates to CASSQERQGAGGYTF.

This rearrangement joins TRBV27 to TRBJ1-2, with D perhaps matching TRBD1 (5 bases). The CDR3 contains 11 residues. Trimming shortened V by 4 bases and J by 8 bases, and 8 bases separated the two germline ends. CDR1 and CDR2 (germline): MNHEY, SMNVEV (reference sequence). The CDR3 DNA sequence: TGTGCCAGCAGTTCAGGGTTCGGCTACACCTTC. This codes for CASSSGFGYTF.

This sequence joins TRBV5-4 and TRBJ2-1, with 8 positions matching TRBD2. This CDR3 is built from 15 residues. Germline V CDR1 and CDR2: SGHNT, YYREEE (reference sequence). The J segment lost 4 bases and the V segment lost 1 base, leaving 4 bases of the junction unmatched. The CDR3, as DNA: TGTGCCAGCAGCTTGACGGGAGGGGCTTACAATGAGCAGTTCTTC. Translating it yields CASSLTGGAYNEQFF.

The chain uses TRBV29-1 and TRBJ2-7; tentatively, D is TRBD2 (6 bases). Trimming stripped 1 base from V and 4 bases from J, with 20 bases between. The germline V gene has CDR1 SQVTM and CDR2 ANQGSEA. The CDR3 has 16 residues. The CDR3 reads CSVEVGTFSYRYEQYF. The CDR3 DNA sequence: TGCAGCGTTGAAGTGGGGACTTTCAGCTATAGGTACGAGCAGTACTTC.

The rearrangement uses TRBV11-2 and TRBJ2-5; 11 bases line up with TRBD2. CDR1 is SGHAT, CDR2 FQNNGV, per germline. The trim removed 4 bases at V and 2 bases at J, leaving 3 bases unmatched. The length of the CDR3 is 15 residues. This chain's CDR3 is CASSSLAGAQETQYF. The CDR3 nucleotides read TGTGCCAGCAGCTCACTAGCGGGGGCTCAAGAGACCCAGTACTTC.

The J gene is TRBJ1-2, the V gene TRBV29-1, with a weak D call TRBD1 (5 bases). CDR3 size: 12 residues. The ends were cut back, 7 bases at V and 3 bases at J, with 12 bases in the middle. Germline-derived CDR1 and CDR2 are SQVTM and ANQGSEA. As DNA, the CDR3 is TGCAGCGGGGAAAGGGGTGACTATGGCTACACCTTC. This encodes CSGERGDYGYTF.

The CDR3 sequence: CASSYSAGLSSYEQYF. CDR3 DNA sequence: TGTGCCAGCAGTTACTCGGCAGGTCTGAGCTCCTACGAGCAGTACTTC. The chain joins TRBV6-5 to TRBJ2-7, with no clear D. The CDR3 length is 16 residues. Germline CDR1 reads MNHEY; CDR2 reads SVGAGI. V shed 0 bases and J shed 0 bases, with 12 bases lying between them.

The V call is TRBV9, the J call TRBJ1-2; 7 bases match TRBD1. Germline loops: CDR1 SGDLS, CDR2 YYNGEE. This CDR3 is 15 amino acids long. Trimming cost V 2 bases and J 0 bases; bases outside gene matches: 4. The CDR3 DNA is TGTGCCAGCAGCGTTTCGGGACAGCCTAACTATGGCTACACCTTC. Translation: CASSVSGQPNYGYTF.

Written as DNA, the CDR3 is TGTGCTCTCCAGGGTAGGACCTACAATGAGCAGTTCTTC. Translated, it gives CALQGRTYNEQFF. The chain recombines TRBV6-4 with TRBJ2-1; D is perhaps TRBD1 (5 bases). Germline V gene lookup returns CDR1 MRHNA and CDR2 SNTAGT. The CDR3 covers 13 residues.

The chain combines TRBV5-6 with TRBJ2-1; 9 bases are a match to TRBD2. The length of the CDR3 is 15 residues. Germline V gives CDR1 SGHDT, CDR2 YYEEEE. V was pared by 2 bases and J by 8 bases, with 8 bases of the junction left unmatched. Here the CDR3 reads CASSLAGGGGYEQFF. As DNA, the CDR3 is TGTGCCAGCAGCTTAGCGGGAGGCGGGGGGTATGAGCAGTTCTTC.

This clone showed up just once. The V gene is TRBV6-5, the J gene TRBJ2-1, with D tentatively TRBD1 (6 bases). Trimming left V 2 bases short and J 0 bases short, with 11 bases between. In germline, CDR1 is MNHEY, CDR2 SVGAGI. The length of the CDR3 is 16 residues. The CDR3 region has the DNA TGTGCCAGCAGTTACCAGGGACATCACTCCTACAATGAGCAGTTCTTC. Its translation is CASSYQGHHSYNEQFF.

This CDR3 reads CSARRGETQYF. For the CDR3, the DNA is TGCAGCGCAAGAAGGGGAGAGACCCAGTACTTC. The gene calls are TRBV29-1 and TRBJ2-5; D is possibly TRBD1 (5 bases). V was cut by 7 bases and J by 4 bases, with 10 bases left in between. In germline, CDR1 is SQVTM, CDR2 ANQGSEA. The CDR3 sequence is 11 residues long.

This clone was counted once. The V call is TRBV6-6, the J call TRBJ2-7; the match to TRBD1 covers 8 bases. CDR3 length: 14 amino acids. The V and J ends lost 8 bases and 2 bases, in that order; junction bases with no gene match: 8. Germline-derived CDR1 and CDR2 are MNHNY and SVGAGI (reference sequence). The CDR3 coding sequence is TGTGCCAGCGGAGGACCGGACAGGGCCTACGAGCAGTACTTC. The encoded protein is CASGGPDRAYEQYF.